Below are 5 T cell receptor beta chains sequenced from a single sample in a study of T cell repertoires in cytomegalovirus infection. MiXCR was run by TCRdb on the reads, yielding one entry per CDR3 protein. The sample lists under 200,000 distinct CDR3 sequences; about a tenth were seen once. Sequencing was carried out using PBMCs. The receptors stem from a human donor in good health (CMV status not recorded). Some clones in this sample may be carry-over from other donors' samples.

This clonotype showed up many times. This chain uses TRBV5-1 with TRBJ2-1; 12 bases are a match to TRBD2. J lost 1 base, V lost 0 bases, and 2 bases had no gene match. Looked up from germline, CDR1 is SGHRS and CDR2 is YFSETQ. The length of the CDR3 is 17 residues. The CDR3 sequence is CASSLGTSGNSYNEQFF. The CDR3 nucleotides are TGCGCCAGCAGCTTGGGGACTAGCGGGAATTCCTACAATGAGCAGTTCTTC.

This clonotype has just a few counts. The chain recombines TRBV20-1 with TRBJ1-5; D unresolved. CDR1 DFQATT and CDR2 SNEGSKA come from the germline V gene (reference sequence). The CDR3 covers 15 residues. V shed 0 bases and J shed 0 bases, with 9 bases lying between them. CDR3 bases: TGCAGTGCTAGAGATCGTCAATATAGCAATCAGCCCCAGCATTTT. Translated, it gives CSARDRQYSNQPQHF.

This clonotype has at least ten counts. The V and J genes are TRBV7-8 and TRBJ2-2, with D uncertain. This CDR3 is 17 amino acids long. The germline gives CDR1 SGHVS, CDR2 FQNEAQ. The ends were cut back, 2 bases at V and 0 bases at J, with 13 bases in the middle. This chain's CDR3 is CASSLFRISANTGELFF. Written as DNA, the CDR3 is TGTGCCAGCAGCTTATTTAGGATTTCGGCGAACACCGGGGAGCTGTTTTTT.

This clonotype was seen at least ten times. The chain uses TRBV27 and TRBJ1-3; perhaps TRBD1 as D (6 bases). The CDR3 loop spans 17 amino acids. Germline CDR1 reads MNHEY; CDR2 reads SMNVEV (reference sequence). V was cut by 4 bases and J by 2 bases, with 18 bases left in between. The CDR3 DNA reads TGTGCCAGCAGTTCCCTACTTACAGGGTTTGCTGGAAACACCATATATTTT. It codes for CASSSLLTGFAGNTIYF.

This clonotype was detected ten times or more. The chain employs TRBV6-4 and TRBJ1-6; no definite D call. Per the germline V gene, CDR1 is MRHNA and CDR2 is SNTAGT. The V gene lost 2 bases and the J gene lost 10 bases, with 9 bases spanning the gap. This CDR3 contains 13 residues. This CDR3 reads CASSDIMGSPLHF. Written as DNA, the CDR3 is TGTGCCAGCAGTGACATCATGGGCTCACCCCTCCACTTT.